This TCR beta chain was identified in a study of cytomegalovirus exposure and HLA in healthy donors. Broader study findings: Among the most significant clusters, several appeared linked to common viral pathogens in a later analysis. It was reported that the classifier diagnosed cytomegalovirus status with high specificity and sensitivity in both the original and validation cohorts.

Comment on this clone: Its cognate antigen is unknown.

Each donor's status was that of a healthy bone marrow donor. Germline V lookup: CDR1 SGHRS, CDR2 YFSETQ. With 3 bases clipped from V and 1 base from J, the junction kept 11 bases outside the gene matches. There are 18 residues in the CDR3. PCR was performed using 60 Vbeta and 13 Jbeta primers. In the authors' workflow: Among the unique TCR beta chains that a later analysis counted, some 73 million in all, about 12 million were shared. Some clones are missing from TCRdb's copy, which holds only in-frame ones; the method was immunoSEQ multiplex PCR. Clonal size and the V and J genes are those of that table, whereas D and trimming came from the DNA. The repertoire holds about 130,000 clones, with roughly 83% as singletons.

The receptor comes from a man between 18 and 29 years old in good health and CMV-seronegative. Specimen: PBMCs. The V gene is TRBV5-1, the J gene TRBJ2-3, with 10 bases aligning to TRBD2. The CDR3 protein is CASSSVPSGSVGTDTQYF. CDR3 bases: TGCGCCAGCAGCTCTGTGCCTAGCGGGAGTGTCGGCACAGATACGCAGTATTTT.